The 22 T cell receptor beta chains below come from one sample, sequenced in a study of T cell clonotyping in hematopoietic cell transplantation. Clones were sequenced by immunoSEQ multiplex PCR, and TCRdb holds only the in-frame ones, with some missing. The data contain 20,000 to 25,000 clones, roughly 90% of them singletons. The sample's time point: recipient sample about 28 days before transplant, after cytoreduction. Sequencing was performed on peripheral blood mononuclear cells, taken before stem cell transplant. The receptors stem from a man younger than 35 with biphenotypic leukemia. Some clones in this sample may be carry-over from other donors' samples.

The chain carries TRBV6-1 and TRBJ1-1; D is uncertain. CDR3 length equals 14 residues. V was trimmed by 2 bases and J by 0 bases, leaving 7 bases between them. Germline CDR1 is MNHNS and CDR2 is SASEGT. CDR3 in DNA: TGTGCCAGCAGTGAACCCAGAGTGAACACTGAAGCTTTCTTT. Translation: CASSEPRVNTEAFF.

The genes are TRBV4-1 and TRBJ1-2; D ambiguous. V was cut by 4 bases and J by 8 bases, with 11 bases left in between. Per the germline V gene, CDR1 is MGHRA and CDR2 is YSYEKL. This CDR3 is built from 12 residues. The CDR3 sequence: CASSPLGGGYTF. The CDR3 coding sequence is TGCGCCAGCAGCCCCCTGGGTGGCGGCTACACCTTC.

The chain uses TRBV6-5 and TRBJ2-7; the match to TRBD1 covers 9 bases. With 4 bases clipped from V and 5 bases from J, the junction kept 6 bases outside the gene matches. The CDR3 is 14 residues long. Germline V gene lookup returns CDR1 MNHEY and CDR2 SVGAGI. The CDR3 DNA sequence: TGTGCCAGCAGTTCCACAGGGACAGGGAACGAGCAGTACTTC. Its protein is CASSSTGTGNEQYF.

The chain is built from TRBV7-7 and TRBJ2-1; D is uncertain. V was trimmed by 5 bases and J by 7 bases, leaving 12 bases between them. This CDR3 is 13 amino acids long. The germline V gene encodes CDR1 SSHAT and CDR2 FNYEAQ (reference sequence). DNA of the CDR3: TGTGCCAGCAGCCTAGATAGTACAAATGAGCAGTTCTTC. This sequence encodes CASSLDSTNEQFF.

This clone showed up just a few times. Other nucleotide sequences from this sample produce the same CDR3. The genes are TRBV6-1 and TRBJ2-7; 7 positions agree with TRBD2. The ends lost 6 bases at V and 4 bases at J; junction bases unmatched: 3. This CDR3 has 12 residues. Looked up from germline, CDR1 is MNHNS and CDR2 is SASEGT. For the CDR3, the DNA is TGTGCCAGCAGCTCGGGAGGATACGAGCAGTACTTC. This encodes CASSSGGYEQYF.

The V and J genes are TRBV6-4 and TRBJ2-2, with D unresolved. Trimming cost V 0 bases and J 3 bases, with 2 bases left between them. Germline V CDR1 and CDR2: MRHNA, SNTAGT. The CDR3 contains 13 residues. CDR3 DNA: TGTGCCAGCAGTGACTCAGACACCGGGGAGCTGTTTTTT. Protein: CASSDSDTGELFF.

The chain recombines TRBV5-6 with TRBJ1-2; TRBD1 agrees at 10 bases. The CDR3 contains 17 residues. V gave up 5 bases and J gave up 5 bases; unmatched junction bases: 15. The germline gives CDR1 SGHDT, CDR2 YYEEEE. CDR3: CASRYRDRGLTGYGYTF. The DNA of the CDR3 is TGTGCCAGCAGATACCGGGACAGGGGCTTAACGGGGTATGGCTACACCTTC.

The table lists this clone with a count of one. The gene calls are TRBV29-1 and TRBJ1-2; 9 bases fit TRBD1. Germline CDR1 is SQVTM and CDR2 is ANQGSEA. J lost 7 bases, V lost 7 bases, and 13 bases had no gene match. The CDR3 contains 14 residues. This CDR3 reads CSANLWGQGSGYTF. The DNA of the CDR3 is TGCAGCGCAAACCTTTGGGGACAGGGTTCTGGCTACACCTTC.

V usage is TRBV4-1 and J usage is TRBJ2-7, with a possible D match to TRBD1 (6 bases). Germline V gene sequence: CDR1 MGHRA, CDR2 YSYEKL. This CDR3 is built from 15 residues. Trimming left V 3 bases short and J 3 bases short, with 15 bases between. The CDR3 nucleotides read TGCGCCAGCAGCCAGATCGTGGGGGCCTTCTACGAGCAGTACTTC. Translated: CASSQIVGAFYEQYF.

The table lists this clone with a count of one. CDR3 sequence: CASSQGNSGGDEKLFF. For the CDR3, the DNA is TGCGCCAGCAGCCAAGGTAACTCAGGGGGCGATGAAAAACTGTTTTTT. The chain has TRBV4-3 and TRBJ1-4; 8 nucleotides match TRBD1. Germline values: CDR1 LGHNA, CDR2 YSLEER. With 1 base clipped from V and 6 bases from J, the junction kept 7 bases outside the gene matches. The length of the CDR3 is 16 residues.

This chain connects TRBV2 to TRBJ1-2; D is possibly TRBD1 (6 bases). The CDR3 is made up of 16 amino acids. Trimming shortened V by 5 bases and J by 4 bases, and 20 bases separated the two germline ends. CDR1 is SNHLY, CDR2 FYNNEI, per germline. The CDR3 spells CASSQTPQGPAYGYTF. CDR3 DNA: TGTGCCAGCAGTCAAACCCCCCAGGGGCCTGCCTATGGCTACACCTTC.

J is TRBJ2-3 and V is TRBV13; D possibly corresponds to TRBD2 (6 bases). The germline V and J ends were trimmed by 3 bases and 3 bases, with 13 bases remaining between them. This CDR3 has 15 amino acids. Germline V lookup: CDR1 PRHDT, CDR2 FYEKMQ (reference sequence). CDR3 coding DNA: TGTGCCAGCAGCTTGGCCGGGGGTGGGACAGATACGCAGTATTTT. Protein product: CASSLAGGGTDTQYF.

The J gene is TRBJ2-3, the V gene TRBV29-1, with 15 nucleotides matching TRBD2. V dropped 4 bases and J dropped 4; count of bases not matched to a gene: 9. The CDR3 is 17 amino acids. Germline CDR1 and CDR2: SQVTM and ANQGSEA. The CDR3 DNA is TGCAGCGTTGGGGAAGGGGGACTAGCGGGAGGTGCAGATACGCAGTATTTT. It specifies CSVGEGGLAGGADTQYF.

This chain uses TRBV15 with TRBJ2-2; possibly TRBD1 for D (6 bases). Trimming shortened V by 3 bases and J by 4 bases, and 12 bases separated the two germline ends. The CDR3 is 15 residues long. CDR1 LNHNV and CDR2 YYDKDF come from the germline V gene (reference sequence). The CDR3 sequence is CATSSGDTATGELFF. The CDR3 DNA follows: TGTGCCACCAGCAGTGGGGACACAGCCACCGGGGAGCTGTTTTTT.

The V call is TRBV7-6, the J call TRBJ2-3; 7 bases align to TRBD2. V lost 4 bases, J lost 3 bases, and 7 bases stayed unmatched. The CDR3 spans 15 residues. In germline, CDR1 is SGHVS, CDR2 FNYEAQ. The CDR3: CASSYSSGGTDTQYF. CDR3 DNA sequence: TGTGCCAGCAGCTACTCTAGCGGTGGAACAGATACGCAGTATTTT.

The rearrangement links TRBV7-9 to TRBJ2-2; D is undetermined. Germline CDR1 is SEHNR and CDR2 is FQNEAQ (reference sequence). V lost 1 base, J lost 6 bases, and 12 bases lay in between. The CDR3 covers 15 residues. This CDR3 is CASSLDRPVAGELFF. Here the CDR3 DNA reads TGTGCCAGCAGCTTAGACCGGCCGGTGGCCGGGGAGCTGTTTTTT.

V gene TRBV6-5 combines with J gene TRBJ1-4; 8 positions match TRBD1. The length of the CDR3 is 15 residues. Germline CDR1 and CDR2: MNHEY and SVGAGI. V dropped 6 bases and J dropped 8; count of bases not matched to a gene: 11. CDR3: CASSRTGTPVEKLFF. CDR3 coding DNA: TGTGCCAGCAGCCGGACAGGGACTCCAGTGGAAAAACTGTTTTTT.

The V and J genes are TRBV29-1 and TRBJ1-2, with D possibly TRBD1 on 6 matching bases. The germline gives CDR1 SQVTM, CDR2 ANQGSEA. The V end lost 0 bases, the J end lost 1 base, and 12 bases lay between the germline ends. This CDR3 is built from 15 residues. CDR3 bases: TGCAGCGTTGAAGATCTGGACAGAGTTAACTATGGCTACACCTTC. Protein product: CSVEDLDRVNYGYTF.

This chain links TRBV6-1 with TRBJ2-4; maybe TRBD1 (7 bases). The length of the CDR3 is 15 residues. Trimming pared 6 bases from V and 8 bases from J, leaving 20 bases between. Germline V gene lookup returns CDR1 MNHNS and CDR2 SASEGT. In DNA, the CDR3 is TGTGCCAGCAGCGGAGGGACAGTCGGGGGAGACATTCAGTACTTC. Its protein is CASSGGTVGGDIQYF.

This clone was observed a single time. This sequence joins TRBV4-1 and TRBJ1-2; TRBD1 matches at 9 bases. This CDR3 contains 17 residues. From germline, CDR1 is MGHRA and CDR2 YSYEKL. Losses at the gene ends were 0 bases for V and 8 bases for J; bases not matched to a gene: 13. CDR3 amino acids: CASSQEPTIGDRAGYTF. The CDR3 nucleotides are TGCGCCAGCAGCCAAGAACCTACGATCGGGGACAGGGCGGGCTACACCTTC.

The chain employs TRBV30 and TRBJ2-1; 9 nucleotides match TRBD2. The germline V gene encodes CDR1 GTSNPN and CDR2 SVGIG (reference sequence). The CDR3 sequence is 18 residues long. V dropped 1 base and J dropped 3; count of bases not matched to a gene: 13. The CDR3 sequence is CAWSGEGSSGSVYNEQFF. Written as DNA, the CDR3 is TGTGCCTGGAGTGGAGAAGGGAGTAGCGGGAGCGTCTACAATGAGCAGTTCTTC. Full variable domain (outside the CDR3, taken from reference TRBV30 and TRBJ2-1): SQTIHQWPATLVQPVGSPLSLECTVEGTSNPNLYWYRQAAGRGLQLLFYSVGIGQISSEVPQNLSASRPQDRQFILSSKKLLLSDSGFYLCAWSGEGSSGSVYNEQFFGPGTRLTVL.

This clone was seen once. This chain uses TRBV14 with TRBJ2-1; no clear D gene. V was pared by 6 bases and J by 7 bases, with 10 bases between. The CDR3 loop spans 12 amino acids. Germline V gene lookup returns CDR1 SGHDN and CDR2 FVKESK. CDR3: CASSLVLNEQFF. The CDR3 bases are TGTGCCAGCAGTCTCGTGCTGAATGAGCAGTTCTTC.